This record looks at one T cell receptor (beta chain) sequence and its context. This sample stems from a study of CD4 T cell repertoires in COVID-19. Sequencing was done directly on freshly isolated, uncultured memory T cells. Profiled with immunoSEQ multiplex PCR; TCRdb holds only in-frame clones, not every one. In the table there are fewer than 25,000 clones, around 86% of which are singletons. V was shortened by 0 bases and J by 8 bases, with 14 bases between the two germline ends. Germline lookup yields CDR1 SGHNT and CDR2 YYREEE (reference sequence). The CDR3 spans 14 residues. The V call is TRBV5-4, the J call TRBJ1-2; D call uncertain. Sequenced material: central memory CD4+ T cells from blood, taken before the COVID-19 pandemic. The receptor's source is a human donor who had COVID-19. The CDR3 DNA follows: TGTGCCAGCAGCTTGGCCGAGGAAATTAAAGGCTACACCTTC. It encodes CASSLAEEIKGYTF. The full variable domain, completed using reference TRBV5-4 and TRBJ1-2, is ETGVTQSPTHLIKTRGQQVTLRCSSQSGHNTVSWYQQALGQGPQFIFQYYREEENGRGNFPPRFSGLQFPNYSSELNVNALELDDSALYLCASSLAEEIKGYTFGSGTRLTVV.